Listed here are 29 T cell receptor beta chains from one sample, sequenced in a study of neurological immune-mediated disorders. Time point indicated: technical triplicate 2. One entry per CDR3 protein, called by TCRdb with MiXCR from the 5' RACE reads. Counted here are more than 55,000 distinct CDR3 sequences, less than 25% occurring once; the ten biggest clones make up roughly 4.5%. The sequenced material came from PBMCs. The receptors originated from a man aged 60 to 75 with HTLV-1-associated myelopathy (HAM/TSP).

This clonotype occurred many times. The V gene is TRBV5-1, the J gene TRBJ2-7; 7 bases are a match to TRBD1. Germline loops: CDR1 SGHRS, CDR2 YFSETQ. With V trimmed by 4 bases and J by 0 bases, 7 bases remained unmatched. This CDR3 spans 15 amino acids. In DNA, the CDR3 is TGCGCCAGCAGCCTGGTGACAGGGAGCTCCTACGAGCAGTACTTC. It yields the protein CASSLVTGSSYEQYF.

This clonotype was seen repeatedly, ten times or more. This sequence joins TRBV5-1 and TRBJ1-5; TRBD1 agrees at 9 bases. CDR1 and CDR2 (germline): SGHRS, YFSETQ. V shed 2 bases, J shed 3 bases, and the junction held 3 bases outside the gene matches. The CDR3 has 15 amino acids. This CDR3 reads CASSLQGADNQPQHF. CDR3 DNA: TGCGCCAGCAGCTTACAGGGGGCCGACAATCAGCCCCAGCATTTT.

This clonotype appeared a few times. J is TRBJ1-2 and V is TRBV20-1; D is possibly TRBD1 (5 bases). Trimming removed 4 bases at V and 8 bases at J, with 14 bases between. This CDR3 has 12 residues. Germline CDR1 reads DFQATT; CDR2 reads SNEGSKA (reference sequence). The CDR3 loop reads CSAIGTQGGYTF. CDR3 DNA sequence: TGCAGTGCTATAGGGACGCAGGGAGGCTACACCTTC.

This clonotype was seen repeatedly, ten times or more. CDR3 nucleotides: TGTGCCAGTGGGCCGAATGGTATAAGGGGTGAAAAACTGTTTTTT. Translating gives CASGPNGIRGEKLFF. V usage is TRBV12-3 or TRBV12-4 and J usage is TRBJ1-4, with TRBD1 as a possible D gene (5 bases). This CDR3 spans 15 amino acids. V lost 9 bases, J lost 7 bases, and 21 bases lay in between.

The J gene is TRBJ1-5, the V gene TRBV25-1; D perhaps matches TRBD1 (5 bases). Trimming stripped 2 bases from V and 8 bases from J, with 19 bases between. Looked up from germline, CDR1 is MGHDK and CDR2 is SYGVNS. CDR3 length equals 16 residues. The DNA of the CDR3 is TGTGCCAGCAGTGAAGGGGCCGGGGCCGCGTCTGAGCCCCAGCATTTT. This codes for CASSEGAGAASEPQHF. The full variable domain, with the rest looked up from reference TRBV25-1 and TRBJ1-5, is EADIYQTPRYLVIGTGKKITLECSQTMGHDKMYWYQQDPGMELHLIHYSYGVNSTEKGDLSSESTVSRIRTEHFPLTLESARPSHTSQYLCASSEGAGAASEPQHFGDGTRLSIL.

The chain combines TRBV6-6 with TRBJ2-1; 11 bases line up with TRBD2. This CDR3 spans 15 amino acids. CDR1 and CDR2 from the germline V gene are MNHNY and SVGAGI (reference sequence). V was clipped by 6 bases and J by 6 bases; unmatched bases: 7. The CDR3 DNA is TGTGCCAGCAGGGAACTAGCGGGAGTAATCAATGAGCAGTTCTTC. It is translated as CASRELAGVINEQFF.

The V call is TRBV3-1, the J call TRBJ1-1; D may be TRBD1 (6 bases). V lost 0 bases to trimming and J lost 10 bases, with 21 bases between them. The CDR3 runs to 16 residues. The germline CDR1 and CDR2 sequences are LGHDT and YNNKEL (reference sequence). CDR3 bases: TGTGCCAGCAGCCAAGATCGTCCCAACAGGGAGGTGGGAGCTTTCTTT. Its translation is CASSQDRPNREVGAFF.

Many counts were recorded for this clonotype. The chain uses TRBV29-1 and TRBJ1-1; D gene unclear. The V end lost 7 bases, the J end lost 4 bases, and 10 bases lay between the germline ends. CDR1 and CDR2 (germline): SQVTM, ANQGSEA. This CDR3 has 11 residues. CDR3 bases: TGCAGCGCCGGAGAGAGCACTGAAGCTTTCTTT. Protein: CSAGESTEAFF.

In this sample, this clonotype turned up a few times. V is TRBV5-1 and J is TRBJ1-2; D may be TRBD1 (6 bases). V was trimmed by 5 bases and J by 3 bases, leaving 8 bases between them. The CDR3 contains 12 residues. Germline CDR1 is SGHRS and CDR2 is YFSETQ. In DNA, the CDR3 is TGCGCCAGCAGAGGACAGTACTATGGCTACACCTTC. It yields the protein CASRGQYYGYTF.

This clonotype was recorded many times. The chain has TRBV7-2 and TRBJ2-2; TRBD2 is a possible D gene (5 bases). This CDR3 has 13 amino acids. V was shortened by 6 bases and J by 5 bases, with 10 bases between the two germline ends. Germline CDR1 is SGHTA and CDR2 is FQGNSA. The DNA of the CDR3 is TGTGCCAGCAGTCCGGCGGGTACCGGGGAGCTGTTTTTT. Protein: CASSPAGTGELFF.

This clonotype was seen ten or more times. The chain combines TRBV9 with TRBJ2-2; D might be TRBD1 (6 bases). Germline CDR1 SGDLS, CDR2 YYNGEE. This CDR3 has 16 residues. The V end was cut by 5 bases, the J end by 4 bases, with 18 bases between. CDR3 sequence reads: CASSRRRDRPTGELFF. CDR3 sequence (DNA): TGTGCCAGCAGTCGTAGGAGAGACAGGCCCACCGGGGAGCTGTTTTTT.

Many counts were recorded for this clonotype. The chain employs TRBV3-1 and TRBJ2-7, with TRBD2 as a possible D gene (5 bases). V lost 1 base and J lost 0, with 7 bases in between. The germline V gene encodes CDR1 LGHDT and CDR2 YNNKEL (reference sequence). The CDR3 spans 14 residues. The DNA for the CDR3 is TGTGCCAGCAGCCAAGGCAGCGGCTCCTACGAGCAGTACTTC. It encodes CASSQGSGSYEQYF.

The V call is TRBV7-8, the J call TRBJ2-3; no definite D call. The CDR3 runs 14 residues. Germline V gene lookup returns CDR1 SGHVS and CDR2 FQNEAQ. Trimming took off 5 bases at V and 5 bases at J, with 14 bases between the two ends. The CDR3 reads CASSRSPAGDTQYF. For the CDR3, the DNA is TGTGCCAGCAGCAGGAGTCCCGCTGGAGATACGCAGTATTTT.

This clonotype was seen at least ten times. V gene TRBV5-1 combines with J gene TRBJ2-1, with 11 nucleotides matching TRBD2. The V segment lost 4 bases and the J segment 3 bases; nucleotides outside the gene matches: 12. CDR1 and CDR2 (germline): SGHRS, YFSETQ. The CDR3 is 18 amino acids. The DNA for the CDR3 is TGCGCCAGCAGCCCCACCCAAGGACTAGCGGGCTACTACAATGAGCAGTTCTTC. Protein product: CASSPTQGLAGYYNEQFF.

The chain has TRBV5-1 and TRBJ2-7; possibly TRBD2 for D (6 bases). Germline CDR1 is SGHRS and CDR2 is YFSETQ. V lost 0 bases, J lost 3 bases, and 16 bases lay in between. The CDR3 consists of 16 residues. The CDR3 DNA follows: TGCGCCAGCAGCTTGGGTCTTTCGGCGGGAAACTACGAGCAGTACTTC. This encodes CASSLGLSAGNYEQYF.

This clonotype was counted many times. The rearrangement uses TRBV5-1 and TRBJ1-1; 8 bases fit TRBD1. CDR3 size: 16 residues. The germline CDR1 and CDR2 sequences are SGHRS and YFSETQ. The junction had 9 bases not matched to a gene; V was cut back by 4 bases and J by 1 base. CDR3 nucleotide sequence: TGCGCCAGCAGCCCGATGGCCAGGGGGCAGAACACTGAAGCTTTCTTT. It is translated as CASSPMARGQNTEAFF. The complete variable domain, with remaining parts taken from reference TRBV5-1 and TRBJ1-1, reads KAGVTQTPRYLIKTRGQQVTLSCSPISGHRSVSWYQQTPGQGLQFLFEYFSETQRNKGNFPGRFSGRQFSNSRSEMNVSTLELGDSALYLCASSPMARGQNTEAFFGQGTRLTVV.

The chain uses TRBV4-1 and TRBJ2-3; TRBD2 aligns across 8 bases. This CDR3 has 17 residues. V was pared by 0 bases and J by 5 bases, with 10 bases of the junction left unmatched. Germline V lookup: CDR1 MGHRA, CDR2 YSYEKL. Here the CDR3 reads CASSQEISGTAKDTQYF. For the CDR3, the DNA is TGCGCCAGCAGCCAAGAAATTAGCGGGACGGCCAAAGATACGCAGTATTTT.

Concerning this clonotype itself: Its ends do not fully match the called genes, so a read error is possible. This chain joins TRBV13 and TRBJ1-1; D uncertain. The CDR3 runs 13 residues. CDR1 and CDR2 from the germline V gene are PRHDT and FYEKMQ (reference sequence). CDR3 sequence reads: CASSLGQSTAAFF. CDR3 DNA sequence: TGTGCCAGCAGCTTAGGGCAGTCCACTGCAGCTTTCTTT.

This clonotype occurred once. The CDR3 reads CSATASTSTDTQYF. The CDR3 region has the DNA TGCAGTGCTACGGCGTCGACTAGCACAGATACGCAGTATTTT. V is TRBV20-1 and J is TRBJ2-3, with D unclear. Germline loops: CDR1 DFQATT, CDR2 SNEGSKA (reference sequence). Trimming pared 4 bases from V and 0 bases from J, leaving 11 bases between. The CDR3 runs to 14 residues.

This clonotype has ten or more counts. The CDR3 DNA follows: TGCAGCGCCATCGAACCCAGGACGAAGAACACTGAAGCTTTCTTT. It specifies CSAIEPRTKNTEAFF. The chain has TRBV29-1 and TRBJ1-1; D gene uncertain. The CDR3 has 15 residues. Germline V gene data show CDR1 as SQVTM and CDR2 as ANQGSEA. The V and J ends lost 7 bases and 1 base respectively, with 19 bases between them. The variable domain in full, completed from reference TRBV29-1 and TRBJ1-1, reads SAVISQKPSRDICQRGTSLTIQCQVDSQVTMMFWYRQQPGQSLTLIATANQGSEATYESGFVIDKFPISRPNLTFSTLTVSNMSPEDSSIYLCSAIEPRTKNTEAFFGQGTRLTVV.

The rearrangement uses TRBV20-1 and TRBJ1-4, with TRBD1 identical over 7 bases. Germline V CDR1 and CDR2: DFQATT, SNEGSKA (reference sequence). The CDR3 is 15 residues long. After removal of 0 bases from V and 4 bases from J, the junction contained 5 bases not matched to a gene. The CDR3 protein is CSARDYQGGNEKLFF. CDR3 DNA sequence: TGCAGTGCTAGAGATTACCAGGGGGGTAATGAAAAACTGTTTTTT.

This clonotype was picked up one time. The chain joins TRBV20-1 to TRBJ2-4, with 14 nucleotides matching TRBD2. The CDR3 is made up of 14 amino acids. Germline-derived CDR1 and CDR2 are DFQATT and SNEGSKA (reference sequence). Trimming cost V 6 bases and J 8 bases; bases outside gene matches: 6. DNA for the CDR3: TGCAGTGCATCGACTAGCGGGAGGGAAGACATTCAGTACTTC. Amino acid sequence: CSASTSGREDIQYF.

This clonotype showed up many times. The CDR3 nucleotides read TGTGCCAGCAGCGTAGACTCCGGGACTGAAGCTTTCTTT. Its translation: CASSVDSGTEAFF. The chain uses TRBV9 and TRBJ1-1; D remains ambiguous. CDR3 length: 13 residues. CDR1 is SGDLS and CDR2 is YYNGEE in the germline V gene. Trimming pared 0 bases from V and 5 bases from J, leaving 8 bases between.

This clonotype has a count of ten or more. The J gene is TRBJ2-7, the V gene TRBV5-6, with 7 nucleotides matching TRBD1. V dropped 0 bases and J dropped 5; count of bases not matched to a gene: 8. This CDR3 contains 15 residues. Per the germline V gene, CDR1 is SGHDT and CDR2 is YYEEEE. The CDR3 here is CASSLGGTVRNEQYF. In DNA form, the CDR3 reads TGTGCCAGCAGCTTGGGGGGGACAGTACGGAACGAGCAGTACTTC.

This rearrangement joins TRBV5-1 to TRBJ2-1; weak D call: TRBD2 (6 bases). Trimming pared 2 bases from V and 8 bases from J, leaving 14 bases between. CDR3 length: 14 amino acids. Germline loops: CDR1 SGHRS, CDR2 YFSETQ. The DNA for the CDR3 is TGCGCCAGCAGCTTCGGGGGAGGTAGCCATGAGCAGTTCTTC. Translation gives CASSFGGGSHEQFF.

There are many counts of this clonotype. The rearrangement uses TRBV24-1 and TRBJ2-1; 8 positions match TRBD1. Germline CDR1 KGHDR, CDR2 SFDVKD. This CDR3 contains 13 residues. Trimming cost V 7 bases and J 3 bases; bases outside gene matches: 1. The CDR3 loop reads CATRDRDYNEQFF. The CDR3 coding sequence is TGTGCCACCAGGGACAGGGACTACAATGAGCAGTTCTTC.

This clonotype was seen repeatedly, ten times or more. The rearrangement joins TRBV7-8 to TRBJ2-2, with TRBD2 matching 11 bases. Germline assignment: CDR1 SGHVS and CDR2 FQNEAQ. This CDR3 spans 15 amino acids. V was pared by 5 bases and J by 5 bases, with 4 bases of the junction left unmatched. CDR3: CASSKTSGITGELFF. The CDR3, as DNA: TGTGCCAGCAGCAAGACTAGCGGGATTACCGGGGAGCTGTTTTTT.

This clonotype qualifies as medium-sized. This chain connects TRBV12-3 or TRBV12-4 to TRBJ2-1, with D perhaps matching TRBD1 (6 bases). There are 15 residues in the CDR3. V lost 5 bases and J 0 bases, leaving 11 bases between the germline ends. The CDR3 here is CASSLRTDSYNEQFF. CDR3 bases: TGTGCCAGCAGTCTCCGGACAGACTCCTACAATGAGCAGTTCTTC.

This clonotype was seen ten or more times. Here the CDR3 DNA reads TGTGCCAGCAGTTTAGGACTATCTGGACGCGAAAAACTGTTTTTT. Translation gives CASSLGLSGREKLFF. The V gene is TRBV28, the J gene TRBJ1-4; D gene unclear. Germline CDR1 reads MDHEN; CDR2 reads SYDVKM. Trimming shortened V by 2 bases and J by 8 bases, and 15 bases separated the two germline ends. This CDR3 comprises 15 residues. The full variable domain, its missing parts supplied by reference TRBV28 and TRBJ1-4, is DVKVTQSSRYLVKRTGEKVFLECVQDMDHENMFWYRQDPGLGLRLIYFSYDVKMKEKGDIPEGYSVSREKKERFSLILESASTNQTSMYLCASSLGLSGREKLFFGSGTQLSVL.